The 15 T cell receptor beta chains below all came from one sample that was sequenced in a study of T cell responses to AZD1222 COVID-19 vaccine. Profiled with immunoSEQ multiplex PCR; TCRdb holds only in-frame clones, not every one. The sample lists about 140,000 clones; about 93% were seen once. The specimen was peripheral blood, collected 28 days after the second AZD1222 dose. All receptors come from an adult who received the AZD1222 COVID-19 vaccine.

J is TRBJ1-6 and V is TRBV5-5; TRBD1 might be the D (5 bases). V was pared by 4 bases and J by 10 bases, with 15 bases between. The germline CDR1 and CDR2 sequences are SGHKS and YYEKEE (reference sequence). This CDR3 has 14 residues. CDR3 coding DNA: TGTGCCAGCAGCCCGGGGGTTTTTGGCTCACCCCTCCACTTT. This translates into CASSPGVFGSPLHF.

This chain joins TRBV14 and TRBJ1-2; D may be TRBD1 (5 bases). Looked up from germline, CDR1 is SGHDN and CDR2 is FVKESK. V was cut by 4 bases and J by 2 bases, with 11 bases left in between. The CDR3 has 14 residues. The CDR3 region is CASSPRGVNYGYTF. CDR3 nucleotide sequence: TGTGCCAGCAGCCCCCGGGGGGTGAACTATGGCTACACCTTC.

The V call is TRBV28, the J call TRBJ1-5, with 9 bases identical to TRBD1. Looked up from germline, CDR1 is MDHEN and CDR2 is SYDVKM. Trimming removed 6 bases from V and 9 bases from J; junction bases left unmatched: 9. The CDR3 sequence is 14 residues long. The CDR3 DNA reads as TGTGCCAGCAGCCTGGACAGGGGAGGCAGGCCCCAGCATTTT. Its protein is CASSLDRGGRPQHF.

A remark on this clone: Germline is not matched at one junction end, which may reflect a read error. As DNA, the CDR3 is TGTGCCAGCAGTTTAGCGGGAAGGTGGGTCTTC. Translation: CASSLAGRWVF. The chain uses TRBV12-3 or TRBV12-4 and TRBJ2-1, with D hard to call. The CDR3 spans 11 residues.

V and J are TRBV3-1 (or the pseudogene TRBV3-2) and TRBJ1-5, with 7 bases fitting TRBD1. The CDR3 contains 15 residues. With 4 bases clipped from V and 2 bases from J, the junction kept 5 bases outside the gene matches. The germline CDR1 and CDR2 sequences are LGHDT and YNNKEL (reference sequence). DNA for the CDR3: TGTGCCAGCAGCCCGACAGGGAGACGCAATCAGCCCCAGCATTTT. Translated, it gives CASSPTGRRNQPQHF.

J is TRBJ1-4 and V is TRBV7-2; D remains unclear. There are 12 residues in the CDR3. The V end was cut by 6 bases, the J end by 8 bases, with 10 bases between. Germline CDR1 SGHTA, CDR2 FQGNSA. The CDR3 sequence: CASSLNREKLFF. The CDR3 DNA reads TGTGCCAGCAGTCTTAATCGGGAAAAACTGTTTTTT.

The rearrangement links TRBV4-3 to TRBJ1-3; 8 bases fit TRBD1. This CDR3 is built from 15 residues. The germline CDR1 and CDR2 sequences are LGHNA and YSLEER. V was pared by 4 bases and J by 3 bases, with 5 bases of the junction left unmatched. Written as DNA, the CDR3 is TGCGCCAGCAGCCCGGATGGGACAGGTGGAAACACCATATATTTT. Protein sequence: CASSPDGTGGNTIYF.

This chain uses TRBV7-9 with TRBJ1-1, with D tentatively TRBD1 (5 bases). The V gene's germline CDR1 is SEHNR and CDR2 FQNEAQ (reference sequence). The CDR3 totals 15 residues. V lost 6 bases, J lost 2 bases, and 16 bases lay in between. Written as DNA, the CDR3 is TGTGCCAGCAGTCTAGGAGGGGTGCTCAACACTGAAGCTTTCTTT. Residues: CASSLGGVLNTEAFF.

The chain is built from TRBV9 and TRBJ2-5; TRBD2 matches at 11 bases. Germline trimming cut 6 bases from V and 5 bases from J; bases unmatched to any gene: 9. Germline-derived CDR1 and CDR2 are SGDLS and YYNGEE. This CDR3 has 15 residues. The CDR3 DNA follows: TGTGCCAGCACCTTAGCGGGAGGGCCGCGGGAGACCCAGTACTTC. Its translation is CASTLAGGPRETQYF. The full variable domain, in which reference TRBV9 and TRBJ2-5 provide the parts outside the CDR3, is DSGVTQTPKHLITATGQRVTLRCSPRSGDLSVYWYQQSLDQGLQFLIQYYNGEERAKGNILERFSAQQFPDLHSELNLSSLELGDSALYFCASTLAGGPRETQYFGPGTRLLVL.

The chain employs TRBV5-4 and TRBJ2-1; D is uncertain. Trimming left V 4 bases short and J 2 bases short, with 13 bases between. The CDR3 consists of 15 residues. Germline CDR1 and CDR2: SGHNT and YYREEE (reference sequence). In nucleotides, the CDR3 is TGTGCCAGCAGCAGCTGGCCCGACACCTACAATGAGCAGTTCTTC. Translation: CASSSWPDTYNEQFF.

The chain uses TRBV4-1 and TRBJ1-2, with 8 bases identical to TRBD1. Unmatched junction bases numbered 8, after V lost 2 bases and J lost 6 bases. The CDR3 is made up of 15 amino acids. Germline V gene sequence: CDR1 MGHRA, CDR2 YSYEKL. DNA for the CDR3: TGCGCCAGCAGCCAATTCGACAGGGGTAGGGATGGCTACACCTTC. Amino acid sequence: CASSQFDRGRDGYTF.

The chain uses TRBV7-8 and TRBJ2-2; D uncertain. Germline lookup yields CDR1 SGHVS and CDR2 FQNEAQ. The V and J ends lost 2 bases and 0 bases respectively, with 13 bases between them. This CDR3 contains 17 residues. In nucleotides, the CDR3 is TGTGCCAGCAGCTTAATGGCTCGTAACGCGAACACCGGGGAGCTGTTTTTT. Protein sequence: CASSLMARNANTGELFF.

This clone was counted a few times. The chain combines TRBV4-2 with TRBJ2-7; 10 nucleotides align to TRBD2. This CDR3 is built from 14 residues. V lost 8 bases, J lost 2 bases, and 6 bases stayed unmatched. The germline V gene has CDR1 LGHNA and CDR2 YNFKEQ. The CDR3 nucleotides read TGTGCCAGCGGGCCACTAGCGGGGCCCTACGAGCAGTACTTC. Its translation is CASGPLAGPYEQYF.

This clone was observed a single time. V usage is TRBV5-4 and J usage is TRBJ1-2; D unclear. CDR1 is SGHNT, CDR2 YYREEE, per germline (reference sequence). Trimming left V 4 bases short and J 8 bases short, with 21 bases between. This CDR3 contains 15 residues. The CDR3 sequence: CASSRRTDTPGGYTF. In nucleotides, the CDR3 is TGTGCCAGCAGCCGACGGACCGACACTCCGGGAGGCTACACCTTC. Looking up the rest from reference TRBV5-4 and TRBJ1-2 gives the full variable domain: ETGVTQSPTHLIKTRGQQVTLRCSSQSGHNTVSWYQQALGQGPQFIFQYYREEENGRGNFPPRFSGLQFPNYSSELNVNALELDDSALYLCASSRRTDTPGGYTFGSGTRLTVV.

This sequence joins TRBV18 and TRBJ1-1; a weak D match, TRBD1 (6 bases). Germline V gene lookup returns CDR1 KGHSH and CDR2 LQKENI. V was clipped by 2 bases and J by 3 bases, with 22 bases between them. The CDR3 is made up of 18 amino acids. The CDR3 nucleotides are TGTGCCAGCTCACCAGGGGTTCAGGGGAAGGGTTTGGACACTGAAGCTTTCTTT. Its translation: CASSPGVQGKGLDTEAFF.